These 21 T cell receptor beta chains originate from one sample sequenced in a study of radiation and T cells in renal cell carcinoma. Sequencing was performed with immunoSEQ multiplex PCR; in TCRdb, only in-frame clones are kept and a portion is missing. The profile shows 10,000 to 15,000 clones, roughly 65% of them singletons. Treatment specified: treatment-naive control, cytoreductive nephrectomy. Sequenced here: tumor tissue, sampled from a patient whose treatment was nephrectomy without radiotherapy. These receptors originate from a woman older than 75 with renal cell carcinoma.

The V and J genes are TRBV2 and TRBJ2-6; possible D gene TRBD1, 6 bases. Germline-derived CDR1 and CDR2 are SNHLY and FYNNEI. The germline V and J ends were trimmed by 5 bases and 0 bases, with 11 bases remaining between them. The CDR3 loop spans 16 amino acids. CDR3 region: CASSLRQVSGANVLTF. The CDR3, as DNA: TGTGCCAGCAGTCTCCGACAGGTCTCTGGGGCCAACGTCCTGACTTTC.

The gene calls are TRBV5-1 and TRBJ2-1; D is tentatively TRBD1 or TRBD2 (5 bases each). The CDR3 spans 14 residues. V lost 0 bases and J lost 7, with 11 bases in between. Germline CDR1 reads SGHRS; CDR2 reads YFSETQ. CDR3 sequence (DNA): TGCGCCAGCAGCTTGGGAGGGGAGTTGAATGAGCAGTTCTTC. As protein: CASSLGGELNEQFF.

The table lists this clone with a few counts. The chain links TRBV9 to TRBJ1-1; a weak D match, TRBD1 (5 bases). Deletions cut 4 bases from V and 1 base from J, with 8 bases between. This CDR3 has 13 residues. CDR1 and CDR2 (germline): SGDLS, YYNGEE. In nucleotides, the CDR3 is TGTGCCAGCAGCTCCGGGGGGAACACTGAAGCTTTCTTT. Amino acids: CASSSGGNTEAFF.

This chain connects TRBV21-1 to TRBJ1-5; the table's D call TRBD1 went unverified against the DNA. TRBV21-1 is a documented pseudogene. The CDR3 extends over 15 amino acids. The CDR3 nucleotides read TGTGCCAGCAGCGTCCGGACAGGGGACAATCAGCCCCAGCATTTT. Translating gives CASSVRTGDNQPQHF.

V gene TRBV9 combines with J gene TRBJ2-3; TRBD2 is a possible D gene (5 bases). CDR1 is SGDLS and CDR2 is YYNGEE in the germline V gene. The CDR3 loop spans 14 amino acids. Trimming cost V 0 bases and J 7 bases, with 12 bases left between them. The CDR3 nucleotides read TGTGCCAGCAGCGTAGGGGGAGTAGGAAATACGCAGTATTTT. It is translated as CASSVGGVGNTQYF.

V and J are TRBV2 and TRBJ2-5, with D perhaps matching TRBD1 (6 bases). The V gene's germline CDR1 is SNHLY and CDR2 FYNNEI. V lost 10 bases and J lost 2, with 11 bases in between. The CDR3 sequence is 12 residues long. CDR3 sequence (DNA): TGTGCCACGAGCCAGGGGCAAGAGACCCAGTACTTC. It specifies CATSQGQETQYF.

V gene TRBV6-6 combines with J gene TRBJ2-3, with 11 positions matching TRBD2. V lost 6 bases and J lost 5; bases outside the gene matches: 10. The CDR3 is 16 residues long. CDR1 is MNHNY, CDR2 SVGAGI, per germline (reference sequence). The CDR3 here is CASSKILAGEVDTQYF. The CDR3 DNA reads TGTGCCAGCAGCAAAATACTAGCGGGGGAGGTAGATACGCAGTATTTT.

The V call is TRBV7-2, the J call TRBJ2-7; D is undetermined. Germline V lookup: CDR1 SGHTA, CDR2 FQGNSA. Trimming took off 1 base at V and 3 bases at J, with 7 bases between the two ends. The CDR3 runs 13 residues. The CDR3 DNA reads TGTGCCAGCAGCTTAGGTAGCTTCTACGAGCAGTACTTC. The encoded protein is CASSLGSFYEQYF.

This clone was seen just once. V and J are TRBV5-4 and TRBJ1-1; TRBD1 might be the D (5 bases). The CDR3 covers 14 residues. In germline, CDR1 is SGHNT, CDR2 YYREEE (reference sequence). V was shortened by 2 bases and J by 0 bases, with 8 bases between the two germline ends. The CDR3 sequence is CASSFRDMNTEAFF. In nucleotides, the CDR3 is TGTGCCAGCAGCTTCAGGGATATGAACACTGAAGCTTTCTTT.

V usage is TRBV7-9 and J usage is TRBJ2-7, with D perhaps assigned TRBD1 or TRBD2 (5 bases each). Germline loops: CDR1 SEHNR, CDR2 FQNEAQ (reference sequence). The germline V and J ends were trimmed by 4 bases and 12 bases, with 13 bases remaining between them. CDR3 length: 11 residues. The CDR3 nucleotides are TGTGCCAGCAGCTCAGGGACGTTCTGGTACTTC. As protein: CASSSGTFWYF.

The chain couples TRBV4-1 to TRBJ1-4, with 9 positions matching TRBD1. V trimming: 4 bases; J trimming: 1 base; junction bases outside the gene matches: 4. CDR1 MGHRA and CDR2 YSYEKL come from the germline V gene. The CDR3 has 16 residues. The CDR3 protein is CASSRNRGLTNEKLFF. CDR3 DNA sequence: TGCGCCAGCAGCCGGAACAGGGGGCTAACTAATGAAAAACTGTTTTTT.

The gene calls are TRBV29-1 and TRBJ1-1; 7 bases match TRBD1. CDR3 length: 13 amino acids. J gave up 6 bases and V 6 bases, and 10 bases lay outside the gene matches. Germline-derived CDR1 and CDR2 are SQVTM and ANQGSEA. CDR3 DNA sequence: TGCAGCGTCCCTCGACAGGGATGGGCTGAAGCTTTCTTT. Encoded protein: CSVPRQGWAEAFF.

This clone appeared a few times. The chain recombines TRBV19 with TRBJ2-1; tentatively, D is TRBD1 (6 bases). The CDR3 sequence is 15 residues long. The V and J ends lost 3 bases and 7 bases respectively, with 16 bases between them. Germline V gene lookup returns CDR1 LNHDA and CDR2 SQIVND (reference sequence). The CDR3 reads CASSMVRGAWNEQFF. The CDR3, as DNA: TGTGCCAGTAGTATGGTCAGGGGCGCGTGGAATGAGCAGTTCTTC.

The chain carries TRBV11-2 and TRBJ2-7; D unclear. This CDR3 is 13 amino acids long. Germline V CDR1 and CDR2: SGHAT, FQNNGV. V was clipped by 1 base and J by 3 bases, with 7 bases between them. The DNA for the CDR3 is TGTGCCAGCAGCTTAGGTAGCTTCTACGAGCAGTACTTC. Translation: CASSLGSFYEQYF.

This clone was found a few times. The V gene is TRBV19, the J gene TRBJ1-5, with D possibly being TRBD1 (5 bases). The V end lost 8 bases, the J end lost 7 bases, and 6 bases lay between the germline ends. CDR1 is LNHDA, CDR2 SQIVND, per germline (reference sequence). The length of the CDR3 is 10 residues. For the CDR3, the DNA is TGTGCCAGTGGGGGGCAGCCCCAGCATTTT. Translated, it gives CASGGQPQHF.

The gene calls are TRBV5-1 and TRBJ2-2; TRBD2 matches at 7 bases. The CDR3 is 15 residues long. V was clipped by 4 bases and J by 7 bases; unmatched bases: 10. Germline V gene lookup returns CDR1 SGHRS and CDR2 YFSETQ. The CDR3 reads CASSEAGTTDGELFF. DNA for the CDR3: TGCGCCAGCAGCGAGGCCGGGACTACAGACGGGGAGCTGTTTTTT.

The chain has TRBV7-7 and TRBJ2-5, with 9 positions matching TRBD1. The CDR3 sequence is 14 residues long. Per the germline V gene, CDR1 is SSHAT and CDR2 is FNYEAQ (reference sequence). After removal of 4 bases from V and 4 bases from J, the junction contained 4 bases not matched to a gene. CDR3 bases: TGTGCCAGCAGCTGGGGACAGGGCGGAGAGACCCAGTACTTC. It yields the protein CASSWGQGGETQYF.

This clone came up a few times. The chain links TRBV27 to TRBJ1-1, with D unclear. The germline V gene encodes CDR1 MNHEY and CDR2 SMNVEV (reference sequence). V shed 4 bases and J shed 5 bases, with 17 bases lying between them. The CDR3 extends over 15 amino acids. For the CDR3, the DNA is TGTGCCAGCAGTTGGAGAAAGGATTATGGGACTGAAGCTTTCTTT. Its protein is CASSWRKDYGTEAFF.

The chain links TRBV6-1 to TRBJ1-1; D is unresolved. The ends were cut back, 6 bases at V and 1 base at J, with 12 bases in the middle. Germline V CDR1 and CDR2: MNHNS, SASEGT. This CDR3 comprises 14 residues. The CDR3 loop reads CASRPVVGNTEAFF. In DNA form, the CDR3 reads TGTGCCAGCAGGCCGGTGGTAGGGAACACTGAAGCTTTCTTT.

The chain recombines TRBV13 with TRBJ2-2; no definite D call. CDR1 is PRHDT, CDR2 FYEKMQ, per germline (reference sequence). The CDR3 consists of 15 residues. V shed 2 bases and J shed 1 base, with 8 bases lying between them. CDR3 sequence (DNA): TGTGCCAGCAGCTTACTCGGCGGGAACACCGGGGAGCTGTTTTTT. This sequence encodes CASSLLGGNTGELFF.

The rearrangement joins TRBV5-8 to TRBJ1-1; D ambiguous. The CDR3 runs to 16 residues. V dropped 2 bases and J dropped 6 bases, with 20 bases sitting between them. Germline V CDR1 and CDR2: SGHTS, YDEGEE. CDR3 bases: TGTGCCAGCAGCTTAAGTCTTTTCCCGGGCGGCGCTGAAGCTTTCTTT. Residues: CASSLSLFPGGAEAFF.